This T cell receptor (beta chain) originates from a study of blood T cell repertoires in COVID-19. About the study: Both acute and convalescent COVID-19 samples were obtained from the United States, Italy and Spain.

The germline gives CDR1 SGHRS, CDR2 YFSETQ. Trimming removed 4 bases at V and 7 bases at J, with 20 bases between. CDR3 length: 16 residues. In the original analysis: Amplification from reference gene primers served as the basis for estimated nucleated cell counts. The method was immunoSEQ multiplex PCR; TCRdb's version includes in-frame clones alone and lacks a portion of them. V, J and clone size are those of that table, while D and trimming were read from the DNA. Here the sample spans 300,000 to 350,000 clones, about 90% being singletons. Material: PBMCs or T cells enriched from blood (not recorded which). This clonotype originated in a woman under 40 who had been exposed to COVID-19. The chain uses TRBV5-1 and TRBJ1-4; no clear D gene. The CDR3 is CASSPRREGRTEKLFF. The CDR3 DNA reads as TGCGCCAGCAGCCCCCGCCGGGAAGGGCGAACTGAAAAACTGTTTTTT.